This T cell receptor beta chain is drawn from a study of blood T cell repertoires in COVID-19. Looking at the study overall: PBMCs, B-cell-depleted T cells, or T cells provided the cDNA or gDNA that made up the material.

Source study methods: By means of reference gene primer amplification, nucleated cell counts were estimated. Produced via immunoSEQ multiplex PCR; TCRdb's table is partial and in-frame only. V, J and clone size are taken as reported in that table, and D and trimming were inferred from the DNA itself. The sample includes about 44,000 clones, roughly 80% seen only once; the top ten take about 45%. V was clipped by 4 bases and J by 8 bases; unmatched bases: 3. Germline CDR1 reads SGHDT; CDR2 reads YYEEEE. The CDR3 extends over 13 amino acids. Sequencing was carried out using peripheral blood. This TCR was recovered from a human donor in a cohort sampled during active COVID-19. The J gene is TRBJ1-3, the V gene TRBV5-6, with 10 bases aligning to TRBD1. The CDR3 loop reads CASSDRGRYTIYF. The CDR3 bases are TGTGCCAGCAGCGACAGGGGGCGATACACCATATATTTT.